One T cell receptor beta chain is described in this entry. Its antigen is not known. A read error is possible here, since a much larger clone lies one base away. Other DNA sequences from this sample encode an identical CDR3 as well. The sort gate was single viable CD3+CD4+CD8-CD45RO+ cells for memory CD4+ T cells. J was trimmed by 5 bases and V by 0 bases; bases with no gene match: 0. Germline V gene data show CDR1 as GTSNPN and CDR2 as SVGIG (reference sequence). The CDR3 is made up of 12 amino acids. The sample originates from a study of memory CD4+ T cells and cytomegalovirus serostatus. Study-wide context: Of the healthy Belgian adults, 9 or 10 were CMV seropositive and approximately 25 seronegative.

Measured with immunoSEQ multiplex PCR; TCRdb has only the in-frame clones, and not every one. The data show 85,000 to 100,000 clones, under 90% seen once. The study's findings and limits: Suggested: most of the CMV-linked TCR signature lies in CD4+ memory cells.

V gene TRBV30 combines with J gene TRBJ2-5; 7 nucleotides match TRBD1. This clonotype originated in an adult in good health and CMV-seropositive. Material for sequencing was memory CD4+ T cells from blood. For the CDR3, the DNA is TGTGCCTGGAGTGTACAGGGGGAGACCCAGTACTTC. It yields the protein CAWSVQGETQYF.